The clone carrying this T cell receptor beta chain came up many times. No antigen is known for it. This record belongs to a study of T cells in Graves' hyperthyroidism and ophthalmopathy. Background on the study: Before treatment of any kind, peripheral blood was taken at initial diagnosis. The study, taken as a whole, reports: Most thyroid-expanded clonotypes above 0.001 were also found in blood.

Template material for amplifying TCR beta CDR3 regions consisted of RNA transcripts. In the first-round RT-PCR of the TCR CDR3, the HTBI primer set was used. TCRdb processed the multiplex PCR reads anew with MiXCR; each CDR3 protein has one entry. The table has 350,000 to 500,000 distinct CDR3 sequences, around 13% seen once. Patients with uncontrolled infections, other autoimmune diseases, pregnancy or lactation were excluded. Germline V gene data show CDR1 as LNHNV and CDR2 as YYDKDF (reference sequence). With 1 base clipped from V and 6 bases from J, the junction kept 3 bases outside the gene matches. This CDR3 comprises 14 residues.

The material sequenced was blood. J is TRBJ1-5 and V is TRBV15, with TRBD1 matching 7 bases. This clonotype was sampled from a woman between 18 and 29 years old with Graves' hyperthyroidism. The CDR3 region has the DNA TGTGCCACCAGCAGAGGAAGGGGGCTTCAGCCCCAGCATTTT. Its protein product is CATSRGRGLQPQHF.